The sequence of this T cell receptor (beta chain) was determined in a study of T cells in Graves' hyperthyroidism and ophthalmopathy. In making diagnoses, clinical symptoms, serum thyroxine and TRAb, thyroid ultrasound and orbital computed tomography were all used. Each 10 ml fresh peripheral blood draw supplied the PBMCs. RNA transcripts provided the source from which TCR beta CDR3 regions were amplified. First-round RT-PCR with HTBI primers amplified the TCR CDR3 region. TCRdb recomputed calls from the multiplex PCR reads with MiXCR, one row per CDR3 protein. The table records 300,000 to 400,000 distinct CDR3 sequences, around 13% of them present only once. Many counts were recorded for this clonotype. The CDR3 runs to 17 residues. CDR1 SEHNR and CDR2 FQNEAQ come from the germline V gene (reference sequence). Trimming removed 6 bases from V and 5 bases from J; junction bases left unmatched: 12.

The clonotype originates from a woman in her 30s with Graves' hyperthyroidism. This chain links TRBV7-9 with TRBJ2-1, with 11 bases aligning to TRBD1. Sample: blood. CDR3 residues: CASSSALDRGLDNEQFF. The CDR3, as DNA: TGTGCCAGCAGTTCCGCCCTGGACAGGGGGCTCGACAATGAGCAGTTCTTC.